This T cell receptor (beta chain) was retrieved from a study of T cells in Graves' hyperthyroidism and ophthalmopathy. General study findings and limits: Before onset, ophthalmopathy was predicted by the model a median approximately 6.6 months earlier. Separation of ophthalmopathy from stable hyperthyroidism was achieved by a 13 V-J model.

Used for diagnoses were clinical symptoms, serum thyroxine and TRAb, thyroid ultrasound and orbital computed tomography. The CDR3 is 15 residues long. Germline V gene data show CDR1 as KGHSH and CDR2 as LQKENI. Trimming cost V 3 bases and J 9 bases, with 18 bases left between them. Amplified regions were TCR beta CDR3 sequences from RNA transcripts. The primer set for the first-round RT-PCR of the TCR CDR3 was HTBI. Using its own MiXCR run on the multiplex PCR reads, TCRdb lists one record per CDR3 protein. The repertoire holds around 340,000 distinct CDR3 sequences, more than 11% seen once, with approximately 25% in the top ten. This clonotype was detected only a few times. Its antigen remains unknown.

The chain joins TRBV18 to TRBJ2-1; D may be TRBD2 (6 bases). The clonotype originates from a woman aged 30 to 39 with Graves' hyperthyroidism. The sample comprised blood. CDR3 coding DNA: TGTGCCAGCTCACCTGGGGGTCCGGGGGATATTGAGCAGTTCTTC. Translated, it gives CASSPGGPGDIEQFF.